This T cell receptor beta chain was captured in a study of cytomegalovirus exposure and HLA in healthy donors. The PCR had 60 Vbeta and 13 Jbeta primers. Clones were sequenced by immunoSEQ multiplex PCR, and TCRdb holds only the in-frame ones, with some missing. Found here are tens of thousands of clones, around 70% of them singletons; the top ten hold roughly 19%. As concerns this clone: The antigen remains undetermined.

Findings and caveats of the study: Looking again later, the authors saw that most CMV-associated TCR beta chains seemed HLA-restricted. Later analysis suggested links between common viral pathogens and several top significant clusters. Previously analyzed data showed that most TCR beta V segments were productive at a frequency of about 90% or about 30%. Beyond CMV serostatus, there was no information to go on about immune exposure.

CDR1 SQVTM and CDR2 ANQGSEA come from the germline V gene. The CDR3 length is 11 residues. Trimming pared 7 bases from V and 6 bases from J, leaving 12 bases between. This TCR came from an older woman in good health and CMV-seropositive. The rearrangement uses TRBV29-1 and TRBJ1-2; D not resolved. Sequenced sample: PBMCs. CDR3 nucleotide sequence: TGCAGCGAGCTGTCGACTAATGGCTACACCTTC. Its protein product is CSELSTNGYTF.